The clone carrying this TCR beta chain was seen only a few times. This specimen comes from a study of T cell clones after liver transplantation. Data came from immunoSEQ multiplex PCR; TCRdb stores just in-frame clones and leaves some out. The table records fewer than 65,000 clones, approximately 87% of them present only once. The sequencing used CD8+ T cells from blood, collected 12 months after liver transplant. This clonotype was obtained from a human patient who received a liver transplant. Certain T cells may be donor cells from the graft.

The chain's CDR3 is CASSHRGHTEAFF. CDR3 bases: TGCGCCAGCAGCCATCGGGGTCACACTGAAGCTTTCTTT. The rearrangement joins TRBV4-3 to TRBJ1-1; D gene unclear. This CDR3 is 13 amino acids long. Germline V gene sequence: CDR1 LGHNA, CDR2 YSLEER. The V end lost 3 bases, the J end lost 3 bases, and 8 bases lay between the germline ends.